These 10 T cell receptor beta chains were sequenced from one sample in a study of shared clonotypes between healthy human individuals. CD8 cells regarded as naive lacked CD45RO, were positively chosen for CCR7, and omitted terminally differentiated effector memory CD45RA+ cells. TCRdb keeps only in-frame clones here, not all; method: immunoSEQ multiplex PCR. The table records about 2.1 million clones, 85% to 95% of them present only once. Sequenced material: naive CD8+ T cells from PBMCs. The receptors here all came from a man between 18 and 29 years old in good health. Some clones in this sample may be carry-over from other donors' samples.

This clone was recorded once. The chain joins TRBV5-1 to TRBJ2-7; D possibly corresponds to TRBD2 (6 bases). The V gene's germline CDR1 is SGHRS and CDR2 YFSETQ. This CDR3 contains 15 residues. Trimming cost V 0 bases and J 0 bases, with 10 bases left between them. CDR3 coding DNA: TGCGCCAGCAGCTTGGATCCGGGAGACTCCTACGAGCAGTACTTC. Translated: CASSLDPGDSYEQYF. Full variable domain (outside the CDR3, taken from reference TRBV5-1 and TRBJ2-7): KAGVTQTPRYLIKTRGQQVTLSCSPISGHRSVSWYQQTPGQGLQFLFEYFSETQRNKGNFPGRFSGRQFSNSRSEMNVSTLELGDSALYLCASSLDPGDSYEQYFGPGTRLTVT.

The CDR3 DNA follows: TGTGCCAGCAGTTTACGACAGTCCCAAGAGACCCAGTACTTC. Translated: CASSLRQSQETQYF. This sequence joins TRBV27 and TRBJ2-5; D may be TRBD1 (5 bases). Germline V CDR1 and CDR2: MNHEY, SMNVEV (reference sequence). This CDR3 spans 14 amino acids. The V end lost 2 bases, the J end lost 1 base, and 8 bases lay between the germline ends.

The J gene is TRBJ2-7, the V gene TRBV27; 8 bases map to TRBD2. V lost 5 bases, J lost 6 bases, and 6 bases stayed unmatched. The CDR3 is made up of 13 amino acids. Germline V CDR1 and CDR2: MNHEY, SMNVEV (reference sequence). The CDR3 reads CASSPAGAAEQYF. The CDR3, as DNA: TGTGCCAGCAGTCCAGCGGGAGCCGCCGAGCAGTACTTC.

As regards this clone: In the same sample, other DNA sequences code for this CDR3. The V gene is TRBV6-6, the J gene TRBJ2-7; possibly TRBD1 for D (6 bases). Germline V lookup: CDR1 MNHNY, CDR2 SVGAGI (reference sequence). V was trimmed by 0 bases and J by 0 bases, leaving 9 bases between them. CDR3 length: 15 amino acids. CDR3 loop: CASSYSDRGSYEQYF. The CDR3 region has the DNA TGTGCCAGCAGTTACTCGGACAGAGGCTCCTACGAGCAGTACTTC.

V usage is TRBV9 and J usage is TRBJ1-1, with D possibly matching TRBD1 (5 bases). Germline V lookup: CDR1 SGDLS, CDR2 YYNGEE. The CDR3 covers 13 residues. The ends were cut back, 0 bases at V and 6 bases at J, with 9 bases in the middle. The CDR3 sequence: CASSVVGAAEAFF. CDR3 DNA sequence: TGTGCCAGCAGCGTAGTAGGGGCCGCTGAAGCTTTCTTT.

This rearrangement joins TRBV27 to TRBJ2-3, with D unclear. Trimming removed 0 bases at V and 2 bases at J, with 9 bases between. The CDR3 loop spans 15 amino acids. From germline, CDR1 is MNHEY and CDR2 SMNVEV (reference sequence). The CDR3 DNA sequence: TGTGCCAGCAGTTTATCGGCCTATACCACAGATACGCAGTATTTT. It is translated as CASSLSAYTTDTQYF.

The table lists this clone with a count of one. The chain is built from TRBV13 and TRBJ2-5; 10 bases are shared with TRBD2. Germline CDR1 is PRHDT and CDR2 is FYEKMQ (reference sequence). With V trimmed by 5 bases and J by 3 bases, 9 bases remained unmatched. The CDR3 spans 16 residues. The CDR3 sequence: CASSLGGAGGKETQYF. The CDR3 DNA follows: TGTGCCAGCAGCCTTGGGGGAGCGGGAGGGAAAGAGACCCAGTACTTC.

V and J are TRBV27 and TRBJ2-7; D is possibly TRBD2 (6 bases). The V gene's germline CDR1 is MNHEY and CDR2 SMNVEV (reference sequence). CDR3 length equals 14 residues. The V end was cut by 3 bases, the J end by 2 bases, with 11 bases between. The CDR3 is CASSLGGVAYEQYF. For the CDR3, the DNA is TGTGCCAGCAGTTTGGGCGGGGTCGCCTACGAGCAGTACTTC.

The chain uses TRBV15 and TRBJ2-3, with D perhaps TRBD2 (5 bases). The germline V gene encodes CDR1 LNHNV and CDR2 YYDKDF (reference sequence). CDR3 length equals 12 residues. V was shortened by 3 bases and J by 7 bases, with 8 bases between the two germline ends. CDR3: CATSSSVNTQYF. The CDR3 DNA is TGTGCCACCAGCAGTAGCGTTAATACGCAGTATTTT.

The J gene is TRBJ2-3, the V gene TRBV13; D tentatively fits TRBD1 or TRBD2 (12 bases each). CDR1 is PRHDT and CDR2 is FYEKMQ in the germline V gene (reference sequence). Deletions cut 8 bases from V and 2 bases from J, with 35 bases between. The CDR3 has 21 residues. The CDR3 DNA is TGTGCCAGCCTGGGACAGGGGGCCGAGACTAGCGGGAGAAGGATCACAGATACGCAGTATTTT. Protein product: CASLGQGAETSGRRITDTQYF.